This is a list of T cell receptor beta chains from one sample in a study of CD8 T cell repertoires and HIV-1 epitope variants. The assay was immunoSEQ multiplex PCR, and TCRdb's table has in-frame clones only and misses some. The sample holds under 100,000 clones, approximately 70% seen once. Specimen: uncultured baseline CD8+ T cells from peripheral blood mononuclear cells (PBMCs). The receptors were sampled from a male donor with HIV. Both conserved end residues are part of each CDR3. D genes are given only for firm matches. Part of the rows lack a size; the others show once, few, many or a class for expanded clones.

abundance | j_gene | d_gene | v_gene | CDR3aa | CDR3nt
. | TRBJ2-4 | . | TRBV27 | CASSPLAKNIQYF | TGTGCCAGCAGCCCCCTAGCCAAAAACATTCAGTACTTC
once | TRBJ1-5 | . | TRBV6-5 | CASSSRTKNQPQHF | TGTGCCAGCAGTTCCCGCACAAAGAATCAGCCCCAGCATTTT
few | TRBJ2-7 | . | TRBV9 | CASSTHPGDEQYF | TGTGCCAGCAGCACTCACCCAGGGGACGAGCAGTACTTC
. | TRBJ1-5 | . | TRBV4-2 | CASSQDLGNQPQHF | TGTGCCAGCAGCCAAGATTTGGGAAATCAGCCCCAGCATTTT
. | TRBJ1-3 | . | TRBV7-8 | CASSKRLIGSGNTIYF | TGTGCCAGCAGCAAACGGCTGATCGGCTCTGGAAACACCATATATTTT
. | TRBJ2-7 | TRBD1 | TRBV6-1 | CASSEATGQATYEQYF | TGTGCCAGCAGTGAAGCTACGGGACAGGCTACCTACGAGCAGTACTTC
. | TRBJ2-6 | . | TRBV30 | CAWGFFSGANVLTF | TGTGCCTGGGGATTTTTCTCTGGGGCCAACGTCCTGACTTTC
once | TRBJ2-1 | TRBD2 | TRBV7-6 | CASSLTSGYNEQFF | TGTGCCAGCAGCTTGACTAGCGGGTACAATGAGCAGTTCTTC
. | TRBJ1-3 | . | TRBV6-1 | CASSEGDRLSGNTIYF | TGTGCCAGCAGTGAAGGAGACAGACTCTCTGGAAACACCATATATTTT
. | TRBJ1-5 | . | TRBV2 | CASRPRGEESNQPQHF | TGTGCCAGCCGACCCCGTGGAGAGGAATCGAATCAGCCCCAGCATTTT
few | TRBJ2-2 | . | TRBV2 | CASSPGVTSNTGELFF | TGTGCCAGCAGCCCAGGTGTGACGTCGAACACCGGGGAGCTGTTTTTT
. | TRBJ2-5 | TRBD2 | TRBV7-6 | CASSLSGGETQYF | TGTGCCAGCAGCTTATCGGGAGGAGAGACCCAGTACTTC
. | TRBJ2-3 | TRBD2 | TRBV5-4 | CASSPRGGATDTQYF | TGTGCCAGCAGCCCCCGGGGGGGCGCCACAGATACGCAGTATTTT
once | TRBJ2-1 | TRBD1 | TRBV7-6 | CASSQSWDSRNEQFF | TGTGCCAGCAGCCAATCCTGGGACAGCCGCAATGAGCAGTTCTTC
many | TRBJ1-5 | . | TRBV15 | CATSRDRGRPQHF | TGTGCCACCAGCAGAGATAGAGGACGGCCCCAGCATTTT
medium-sized | TRBJ2-3 | . | TRBV5-6 | CASSPTRDNTDTQYF | TGTGCCAGCAGCCCAACCCGGGACAACACAGATACGCAGTATTTT
few | TRBJ2-3 | . | TRBV30 | CAWSGEVVGDTQYF | TGTGCCTGGAGTGGTGAGGTTGTTGGCGATACGCAGTATTTT
few | TRBJ1-4 | . | TRBV6-1 | CASSFGRKGEKLFF | TGTGCCAGCTCATTCGGACGGAAGGGTGAAAAACTGTTTTTT
. | TRBJ2-2 | . | TRBV2 | CASNADPVVTGELFF | TGTGCCAGCAACGCAGACCCAGTAGTCACCGGGGAGCTGTTTTTT
. | TRBJ1-6 | TRBD1 | TRBV15 | CATSWTGENSPLHF | TGTGCCACCAGCTGGACAGGCGAGAATTCACCCCTCCACTTT
. | TRBJ2-3 | TRBD1 | TRBV19 | CASRDRGVTDTQYF | TGTGCCAGTAGGGACAGGGGTGTAACAGATACGCAGTATTTT
. | TRBJ2-7 | TRBD1 | TRBV5-1 | CASSLGDSPYEQYF | TGCGCCAGCAGCTTGGGGGACAGTCCCTACGAGCAGTACTTC
. | TRBJ2-3 | . | TRBV7-2 | CASSPTGVSTDTQYF | TGTGCCAGCAGCCCCACCGGGGTCAGCACAGATACGCAGTATTTT
. | TRBJ2-7 | . | TRBV2 | CASSDRGRAYEQYF | TGTGCCAGCAGTGACAGGGGAAGAGCCTACGAGCAGTACTTC
few | TRBJ2-3 | TRBD2 | TRBV19 | CASSRGLAFQGDTQYF | TGTGCCAGTAGTCGGGGACTAGCATTTCAGGGAGATACGCAGTATTTT
. | TRBJ2-3 | TRBD2 | TRBV28 | CASKLAAANTQYF | TGTGCCAGCAAACTAGCGGCGGCAAATACGCAGTATTTT
. | TRBJ1-5 | . | TRBV7-8 | CASSTRQYSNQPQHF | TGTGCCAGCAGCACCCGACAGTATAGCAATCAGCCCCAGCATTTT